This is a list of T cell receptor beta chains from one sample in a study of T cells after yellow fever vaccination. TCRdb reanalysed the 5' RACE reads using MiXCR and keeps one entry per CDR3 protein. The sample lists about 370,000 distinct CDR3 sequences; approximately 10% were seen once. The source was PBMCs, collected on the day of the first yellow fever vaccination. The receptors come from a man aged 18-30 years who received the YFV17D yellow fever vaccine. Each CDR3 is given with its conserved first and last residue. Fields, in order: J gene, D gene, clone size, V gene, CDR3 DNA, CDR3 protein. The D gene is left open where the match is weak. Clone size, where shown, is once, few, many, or a class for clones that have expanded.

j_call: TRBJ1-1; d_call: -; clone_size: many; v_call: TRBV10-3; cdr3_nt: TGTGCCATAACTAGGGCAGGGATCGGTGAAGCTTTCTTT; cdr3_aa: CAITRAGIGEAFF
j_call: TRBJ2-7; d_call: -; clone_size: -; v_call: TRBV7-3; cdr3_nt: TGTGCCAGCAGCTTATCCCAGGGCTCCTCCTACGAGCAGTACTTC; cdr3_aa: CASSLSQGSSYEQYF
j_call: TRBJ1-6; d_call: -; clone_size: -; v_call: TRBV6-1; cdr3_nt: TGTGCCAGCAGATCCGTACAGATAGATTCACCCCTCCACTTT; cdr3_aa: CASRSVQIDSPLHF
j_call: TRBJ2-7; d_call: -; clone_size: -; v_call: TRBV4-1; cdr3_nt: TGCGCCAGCAGCCGCGAACAGAGGTCCTCCTACGAGCAGTACTTC; cdr3_aa: CASSREQRSSYEQYF
j_call: TRBJ2-1; d_call: -; clone_size: many; v_call: TRBV7-2; cdr3_nt: TGTGCCAGCAGCCCTAGCCTTGCTGAGCAGTTCTTC; cdr3_aa: CASSPSLAEQFF
j_call: TRBJ2-7; d_call: -; clone_size: many; v_call: TRBV13; cdr3_nt: TGTGCCAGCAGCCAACGAATCCGCGAGCAGTACTTC; cdr3_aa: CASSQRIREQYF
j_call: TRBJ1-1; d_call: -; clone_size: -; v_call: TRBV12-3/TRBV12-4; cdr3_nt: TGTGCCAGCAGCCTCGGACAGACTAAAGCTTTCTTT; cdr3_aa: CASSLGQTKAFF
j_call: TRBJ2-5; d_call: -; clone_size: few; v_call: TRBV7-2; cdr3_nt: TGTGCCAGCAGCTTAGCGGCCAGGGGAACGACCCAGTACTTC; cdr3_aa: CASSLAARGTTQYF
j_call: TRBJ1-2; d_call: -; clone_size: few; v_call: TRBV20-1; cdr3_nt: TGCAGTGCTAGAGTAGCCAGCGGGGGAGGCTACACCTTC; cdr3_aa: CSARVASGGGYTF
j_call: TRBJ1-6; d_call: TRBD1; clone_size: many; v_call: TRBV5-1; cdr3_nt: TGCGCCAGCAGCATCGGACAGGGCACCAATAATTCACCCCTCCACTTT; cdr3_aa: CASSIGQGTNNSPLHF
j_call: TRBJ2-2; d_call: -; clone_size: few; v_call: TRBV12-3/TRBV12-4; cdr3_nt: TGTGCCAGCAGTCATCAGGGTGACGCCGGGGAGCTGTTTTTT; cdr3_aa: CASSHQGDAGELFF
j_call: TRBJ2-7; d_call: -; clone_size: many; v_call: TRBV27; cdr3_nt: TGTGCCAGCAGTTTCGGGGGCCTCCCTTACGAGCAGTACTTC; cdr3_aa: CASSFGGLPYEQYF
j_call: TRBJ2-7; d_call: -; clone_size: few; v_call: TRBV3-1; cdr3_nt: TGTGCCAGCAGTCTTGCCTGGAGGACGGCTCCTGAACGCTACGAGCAGTACTTC; cdr3_aa: CASSLAWRTAPERYEQYF
j_call: TRBJ2-5; d_call: -; clone_size: once; v_call: TRBV6-1; cdr3_nt: TGTGCCAGCCGGGGCAGACGGATCCAAGAGACCCAGTACTTC; cdr3_aa: CASRGRRIQETQYF
j_call: TRBJ1-4; d_call: -; clone_size: -; v_call: TRBV27; cdr3_nt: TGTGCCAGCAGTTTCGTGGGGGCTAATGAAAAACTGTTTTTT; cdr3_aa: CASSFVGANEKLFF
j_call: TRBJ1-3; d_call: -; clone_size: -; v_call: TRBV19; cdr3_nt: TGTGCCACACGGACAGCGGTCTCTGGAAACACCATATATTTT; cdr3_aa: CATRTAVSGNTIYF
j_call: TRBJ2-5; d_call: -; clone_size: once; v_call: TRBV7-6; cdr3_nt: TGTGCCAGCAGCTTCCGCAATGGAGAGACCCAGTACTTC; cdr3_aa: CASSFRNGETQYF
j_call: TRBJ1-1; d_call: -; clone_size: -; v_call: TRBV5-4; cdr3_nt: TGTGCCAGCAGCTTTGGGGGGGAAAAGGGTCGGACTGAAGCTTTCTTT; cdr3_aa: CASSFGGEKGRTEAFF
j_call: TRBJ2-2; d_call: -; clone_size: few; v_call: TRBV4-3; cdr3_nt: TGCGCCAGCAGCCAGGCGGGACAGTACACCGGGGAGCTGTTTTTT; cdr3_aa: CASSQAGQYTGELFF
j_call: TRBJ2-3; d_call: -; clone_size: few; v_call: TRBV7-9; cdr3_nt: TGTGCCAGCCGCCTACACGGCCCAGATACGCAGTATTTT; cdr3_aa: CASRLHGPDTQYF
j_call: TRBJ2-3; d_call: -; clone_size: -; v_call: TRBV5-1; cdr3_nt: TGCGCCAGCACCTTCCCCTCGGATTATAGCACAGATACGCAGTATTTT; cdr3_aa: CASTFPSDYSTDTQYF
j_call: TRBJ2-7; d_call: TRBD2; clone_size: many; v_call: TRBV3-1; cdr3_nt: TGTGCCAGCAGCCAAGGGACTAGCGGGGCTTACGAGCAGTACTTC; cdr3_aa: CASSQGTSGAYEQYF
j_call: TRBJ1-1; d_call: TRBD1; clone_size: -; v_call: TRBV3-1; cdr3_nt: TGTGCCAGCAGCCAAGTTTATGCAGGGGGCATGAACACTGAAGCTTTCTTT; cdr3_aa: CASSQVYAGGMNTEAFF
j_call: TRBJ2-3; d_call: TRBD2; clone_size: -; v_call: TRBV20-1; cdr3_nt: TGCGGTGCCACCACTAGCGGGGGGGGCGGAGATACGCAGTATTTT; cdr3_aa: CGATTSGGGGDTQYF
j_call: TRBJ1-1; d_call: TRBD1; clone_size: few; v_call: TRBV11-2; cdr3_nt: TGTGCCAGCAGCATAAGGACAGGCACTGAAGCTTTCTTT; cdr3_aa: CASSIRTGTEAFF
j_call: TRBJ1-2; d_call: -; clone_size: -; v_call: TRBV4-1; cdr3_nt: TGCGCCAGCAGCCAAGAAAAGGAAAGGAGGAACTATGGCTACACCTTC; cdr3_aa: CASSQEKERRNYGYTF
j_call: TRBJ2-3; d_call: TRBD2; clone_size: few; v_call: TRBV4-3; cdr3_nt: TGCGCCAGCAGCCAAGAACTAGCGGGGGGCCCGACAGATACGCAGTATTTT; cdr3_aa: CASSQELAGGPTDTQYF
j_call: TRBJ2-1; d_call: -; clone_size: few; v_call: TRBV29-1; cdr3_nt: TGCAGCGGATCGTCCGGGACACCTAATGAGCAGTTCTTC; cdr3_aa: CSGSSGTPNEQFF
j_call: TRBJ1-2; d_call: -; clone_size: many; v_call: TRBV6-5; cdr3_nt: TGTGCCAGCAGTTGGGGCGCGGAAGCTAACTATGGCTACACCTTC; cdr3_aa: CASSWGAEANYGYTF
j_call: TRBJ2-5; d_call: -; clone_size: -; v_call: TRBV20-1; cdr3_nt: TGCAGTGCCCAGACCCCAGGGGTGGTGAAGACCCAGTACTTC; cdr3_aa: CSAQTPGVVKTQYF
j_call: TRBJ2-7; d_call: -; clone_size: few; v_call: TRBV7-3; cdr3_nt: TGTGCCAGCGGATCAGGGGATGGGGGACAGTACTTC; cdr3_aa: CASGSGDGGQYF
j_call: TRBJ1-5; d_call: -; clone_size: -; v_call: TRBV19; cdr3_nt: TGTGCCAGTAGGATAGGGCTCCGGGACACCCAGCATTTT; cdr3_aa: CASRIGLRDTQHF
j_call: TRBJ1-1; d_call: TRBD1; clone_size: -; v_call: TRBV20-1; cdr3_nt: TGCAGTGTCAAACGCCCACAGGGGGCTTCTGAAGCTTTCTTT; cdr3_aa: CSVKRPQGASEAFF
j_call: TRBJ2-5; d_call: -; clone_size: -; v_call: TRBV5-5; cdr3_nt: TGTGCCAGCAGCCGGGCGTCGTTCGAGGAGACCCAGTACTTC; cdr3_aa: CASSRASFEETQYF
j_call: TRBJ2-1; d_call: -; clone_size: -; v_call: TRBV7-9; cdr3_nt: TGTGCCAGCAGCTTAGTGGCGAACGGCGGCCAGCAGTTCTTC; cdr3_aa: CASSLVANGGQQFF
j_call: TRBJ2-6; d_call: -; clone_size: -; v_call: TRBV6-1; cdr3_nt: TGTGCCAGCAGTGAAATGGCCAACGTCCTGACTTTC; cdr3_aa: CASSEMANVLTF
j_call: TRBJ2-2; d_call: -; clone_size: many; v_call: TRBV12-3/TRBV12-4; cdr3_nt: TGTGCCAGCAGTGCCGGGACGGCTGGTACGAACACCGGGGAGCTGTTTTTT; cdr3_aa: CASSAGTAGTNTGELFF
j_call: TRBJ2-3; d_call: TRBD2; clone_size: -; v_call: TRBV7-8; cdr3_nt: TGTGCCAGCAGCTCACTGACTAGCGGGGGTCTAGGGGCAGATACGCAGTATTTT; cdr3_aa: CASSSLTSGGLGADTQYF
j_call: TRBJ2-1; d_call: TRBD2; clone_size: -; v_call: TRBV6-2/TRBV6-3; cdr3_nt: TGTGCCAGCAGACAAGCGGGGCCCGCCTACAATGAGCAGTTCTTC; cdr3_aa: CASRQAGPAYNEQFF
j_call: TRBJ1-2; d_call: TRBD1; clone_size: -; v_call: TRBV30; cdr3_nt: TGTGCCTTCAGGGGGAATGGCTACACCTTC; cdr3_aa: CAFRGNGYTF
j_call: TRBJ2-2; d_call: TRBD2; clone_size: -; v_call: TRBV5-4; cdr3_nt: TGTGCCAGCAGCTTGAAGCGGGGGGGCCCCGGGGAGCTGTTTTTT; cdr3_aa: CASSLKRGGPGELFF
j_call: TRBJ2-2; d_call: TRBD1; clone_size: -; v_call: TRBV6-5; cdr3_nt: TGTGCCAGCAGTTACTCGCCGGGGACAGAGCACCGGGGGGAGCTGTTTTTT; cdr3_aa: CASSYSPGTEHRGELFF
j_call: TRBJ1-5; d_call: TRBD1; clone_size: few; v_call: TRBV5-6; cdr3_nt: TGTGCCAGCAGCTTTAGGGACAGGGAATCTCAGCCCCAGCATTTT; cdr3_aa: CASSFRDRESQPQHF
j_call: TRBJ1-3; d_call: TRBD1; clone_size: -; v_call: TRBV4-1; cdr3_nt: TGCGCCAGCAGCCAAGGCAGACAGGGAGGAAACACCATATATTTT; cdr3_aa: CASSQGRQGGNTIYF
j_call: TRBJ1-4; d_call: -; clone_size: few; v_call: TRBV7-9; cdr3_nt: TGTGCCAGCAGCAAAGGGGGAGTGTCTAATGAAAAACTGTTTTTT; cdr3_aa: CASSKGGVSNEKLFF
j_call: TRBJ2-6; d_call: -; clone_size: -; v_call: TRBV12-3/TRBV12-4; cdr3_nt: TGTGCCAGCGTAAATTCTGGGGCCAACGTCCTGACTTTC; cdr3_aa: CASVNSGANVLTF
j_call: TRBJ1-2; d_call: -; clone_size: -; v_call: TRBV7-2; cdr3_nt: TGTGCCAGCAGCCAAGGACAGTACTATGGCTACACCTTC; cdr3_aa: CASSQGQYYGYTF
j_call: TRBJ1-1; d_call: -; clone_size: -; v_call: TRBV10-3; cdr3_nt: TGTGCCATCAGTGATGCTGGCAAGGGGGAGGAAGCTTTCTTT; cdr3_aa: CAISDAGKGEEAFF
j_call: TRBJ1-6; d_call: -; clone_size: many; v_call: TRBV9; cdr3_nt: TGTGCCAGCAGCGTAGGGGCGTTGGATTCACCCCTCCACTTT; cdr3_aa: CASSVGALDSPLHF
j_call: TRBJ2-5; d_call: -; clone_size: many; v_call: TRBV11-2; cdr3_nt: TGTGCCAGCAGCCAGGGATATAGTATCGAGACCCAGTACTTC; cdr3_aa: CASSQGYSIETQYF
j_call: TRBJ2-3; d_call: -; clone_size: many; v_call: TRBV5-6; cdr3_nt: TGTGCCAGCAGCTTGGAGGAGGGCACAGATACGCAGTATTTT; cdr3_aa: CASSLEEGTDTQYF
j_call: TRBJ2-2; d_call: -; clone_size: -; v_call: TRBV7-3; cdr3_nt: TGTGCCAGCAGCTTATTGGGGGGTGCCGGGGAGCTGTTTTTT; cdr3_aa: CASSLLGGAGELFF
j_call: TRBJ2-3; d_call: -; clone_size: -; v_call: TRBV5-1; cdr3_nt: TGCGCCAGCAGCCCCAAATTAACAGATACGCAGTATTTT; cdr3_aa: CASSPKLTDTQYF
j_call: TRBJ2-3; d_call: TRBD1; clone_size: -; v_call: TRBV10-3; cdr3_nt: TGTGCCATCAGTAAGAGAAGCATGACAGGGGGTATGGCAGATACGCAGTATTTT; cdr3_aa: CAISKRSMTGGMADTQYF
j_call: TRBJ2-2; d_call: TRBD2; clone_size: -; v_call: TRBV12-3/TRBV12-4; cdr3_nt: TGTGCCAGCAGTCCGGGACTAGCGGGGATCGGGGAGCTGTTTTTT; cdr3_aa: CASSPGLAGIGELFF
j_call: TRBJ1-6; d_call: -; clone_size: few; v_call: TRBV4-1; cdr3_nt: TGCGCCAGCAGCCTAAGGGACACCAGGAATAATTCACCCCTCCACTTT; cdr3_aa: CASSLRDTRNNSPLHF
j_call: TRBJ1-4; d_call: -; clone_size: few; v_call: TRBV29-1; cdr3_nt: TGCAGCGCCGCGGTTATTGCAACTAATGAAAAACTGTTTTTT; cdr3_aa: CSAAVIATNEKLFF